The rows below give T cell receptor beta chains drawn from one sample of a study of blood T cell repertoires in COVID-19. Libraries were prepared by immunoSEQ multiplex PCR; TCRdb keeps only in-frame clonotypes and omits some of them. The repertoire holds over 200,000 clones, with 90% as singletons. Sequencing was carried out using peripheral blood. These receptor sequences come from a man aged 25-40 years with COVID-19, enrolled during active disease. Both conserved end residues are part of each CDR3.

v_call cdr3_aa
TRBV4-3 CASSQGPRQNTGELFF
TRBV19 CASSRTRGGPYNEQFF
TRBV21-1 CASSKAEGNKGVTQYF
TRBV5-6 CASSSGTSGVHEQFF
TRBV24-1 CATSDSTTGLSGYTF
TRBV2 CASSVRQGDNTF
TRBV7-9 CASSLLGIAETEAFF
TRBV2 CASSDWTGTGTYEQYF
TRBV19 CASSTPGQGANYGYTF
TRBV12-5 CASGPRQAPSYNSPLHF
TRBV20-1 CSASRSSYGYTF
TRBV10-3 CAINPGQGSEAFF
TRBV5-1 CASSQVSQGGEQYF
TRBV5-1 CASSFLPGDTGELFF
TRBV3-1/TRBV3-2 CASSRDSRNYGYTF
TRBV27 CASRRSGGDGYTF
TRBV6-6 CASRKLGLVADTQYF
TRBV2 CASSENRGTGELFF
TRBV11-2 CASGPGTSLRGELFF
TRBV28 CASRPGGSDEKLFF
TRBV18 CASSRDRKMNTEAFF
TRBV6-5 CASSVAAGRQPQHF
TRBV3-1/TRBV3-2 CASSPTGNYGYTF
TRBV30 CAWSGGRADTGELFF
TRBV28 CASTPGLRYGYTF
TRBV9 CASSTEGVIRNTIYF
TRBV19 CASNRVYTGELFF
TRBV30 CAWSQGLAFTDTQYF
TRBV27 CASRTPGQGNQPQHF